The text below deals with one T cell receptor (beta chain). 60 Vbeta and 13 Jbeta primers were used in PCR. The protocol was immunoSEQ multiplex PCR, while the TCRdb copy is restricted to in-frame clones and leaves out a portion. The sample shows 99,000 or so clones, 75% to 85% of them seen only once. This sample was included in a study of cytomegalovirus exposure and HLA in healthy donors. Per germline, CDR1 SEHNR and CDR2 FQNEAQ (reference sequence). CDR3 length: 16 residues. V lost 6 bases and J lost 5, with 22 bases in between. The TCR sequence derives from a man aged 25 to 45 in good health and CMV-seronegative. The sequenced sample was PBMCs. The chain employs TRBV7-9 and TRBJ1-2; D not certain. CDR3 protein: CASRFGPERGLYGYTF. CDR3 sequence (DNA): TGTGCCAGCAGATTTGGTCCGGAAAGAGGTCTATATGGCTACACCTTC. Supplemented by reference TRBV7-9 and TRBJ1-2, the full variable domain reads DTGVSQNPRHKITKRGQNVTFRCDPISEHNRLYWYRQTLGQGPEFLTYFQNEAQLEKSRLLSDRFSAERPKGSFSTLEIQRTEQGDSAMYLCASRFGPERGLYGYTFGSGTRLTVV.